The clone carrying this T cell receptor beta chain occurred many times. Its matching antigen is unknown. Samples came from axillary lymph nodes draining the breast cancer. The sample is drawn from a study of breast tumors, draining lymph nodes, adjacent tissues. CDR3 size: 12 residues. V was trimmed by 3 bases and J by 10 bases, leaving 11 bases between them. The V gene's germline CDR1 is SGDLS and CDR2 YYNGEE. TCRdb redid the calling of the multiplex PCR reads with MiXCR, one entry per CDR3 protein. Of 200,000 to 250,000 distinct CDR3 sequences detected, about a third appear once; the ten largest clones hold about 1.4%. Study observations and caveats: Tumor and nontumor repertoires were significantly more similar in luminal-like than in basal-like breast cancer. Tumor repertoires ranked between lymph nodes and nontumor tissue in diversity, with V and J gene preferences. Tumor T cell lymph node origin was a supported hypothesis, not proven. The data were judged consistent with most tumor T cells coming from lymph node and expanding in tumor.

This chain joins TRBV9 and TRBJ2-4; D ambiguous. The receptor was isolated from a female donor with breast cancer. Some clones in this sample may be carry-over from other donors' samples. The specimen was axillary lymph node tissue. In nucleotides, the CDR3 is TGTGCCAGCAGCGGACGAATCGGGATTCAGTACTTC. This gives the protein CASSGRIGIQYF.